These T cell receptor beta chains were read from a single sample in a study of T cells in Graves' hyperthyroidism and ophthalmopathy. TCRdb independently ran MiXCR on the multiplex PCR reads; one entry per CDR3 protein. Of around 500,000 distinct CDR3 sequences in the sample, roughly 15% are singletons; the top ten hold approximately 30%. Input material: blood. The receptor set was obtained from a woman aged 25 to 39 with Graves' ophthalmopathy. Both conserved end residues are part of each CDR3. The D gene is left open where the match is weak. Some rows mark clone size as missing; the rest say once, few, many or name a class of expanded clone.

v_call,clone_size,d_call,j_call,cdr3_aa,cdr3_nt
TRBV4-2,NA,NA,TRBJ2-7,CASSPGESYEQYF,TGTGCCAGCAGCCCTGGAGAGTCCTACGAGCAGTACTTC
TRBV30,many,TRBD1,TRBJ1-4,CAWSIGTVTTNEKLFF,TGTGCCTGGAGTATCGGGACAGTCACAACTAATGAAAAACTGTTTTTT
TRBV9,many,TRBD2,TRBJ2-1,CASSVPRVAGEDEQFF,TGTGCCAGCAGCGTACCCCGGGTAGCGGGAGAGGATGAGCAGTTCTTC
TRBV19,few,TRBD1,TRBJ1-4,CASRAGGDEKLFF,TGTGCCAGTCGGGCAGGGGGCGACGAAAAACTGTTTTTT
TRBV20-1,many,NA,TRBJ2-2,CSASQEDFANTGELFF,TGCAGTGCTAGTCAAGAGGACTTCGCGAACACCGGGGAGCTGTTTTTT
TRBV28,NA,NA,TRBJ1-2,CASTSVPGRYGYTF,TGTGCCAGCACTTCGGTTCCGGGGAGATATGGCTACACCTTC
TRBV30,many,NA,TRBJ1-4,CALKGFEKLFF,TGTGCCCTAAAGGGGTTCGAAAAACTGTTTTTT
TRBV7-2,many,TRBD2,TRBJ2-2,CASSLVGGRNTGELFF,TGTGCCAGCAGCTTAGTAGGCGGGAGAAACACCGGGGAGCTGTTTTTT
TRBV5-4,many,NA,TRBJ2-2,CASSLPSGTGELFF,TGTGCCAGCAGCTTGCCGAGCGGCACCGGGGAGCTGTTTTTT
TRBV7-2,NA,TRBD1,TRBJ1-4,CASSQHRGTNEKLFF,TGTGCCAGCAGCCAGCACAGGGGAACTAATGAAAAACTGTTTTTT
TRBV6-1,NA,NA,TRBJ2-3,CASSSPDTLNTDTQYF,TGTGCCAGCAGTTCCCCCGACACCTTAAACACAGATACGCAGTATTTT
TRBV20-1,NA,TRBD1,TRBJ2-5,CSATTRTGSWDSDQETQYF,TGCAGTGCTACCACTCGGACAGGGAGTTGGGATTCCGACCAAGAGACCCAGTACTTC
TRBV7-2,many,NA,TRBJ1-1,CASSSSPVAVTEAFF,TGTGCCAGCAGTTCCAGTCCGGTCGCAGTCACTGAAGCTTTCTTT
TRBV20-1,few,TRBD2,TRBJ2-7,CSVRAHLADYEQYF,TGCAGTGTTAGGGCACACCTAGCGGACTACGAGCAGTACTTC
TRBV7-2,few,NA,TRBJ1-1,CASSPPAGLSTEAFF,TGTGCCAGCAGCCCCCCGGCAGGGCTAAGCACTGAAGCTTTCTTT
TRBV29-1,NA,NA,TRBJ2-7,CSVEVSAPEQYF,TGCAGCGTTGAAGTATCGGCTCCTGAGCAGTACTTC
TRBV28,many,NA,TRBJ1-4,CASTVMGNEKLFF,TGTGCCAGCACCGTCATGGGTAATGAAAAACTGTTTTTT
TRBV27,NA,NA,TRBJ2-6,CASRAWDGANVLTF,TGTGCCAGCAGGGCGTGGGACGGGGCCAACGTCCTGACTTTC
TRBV7-9,many,TRBD1,TRBJ1-4,CASSLREGTDEKLFF,TGTGCCAGCAGCCTAAGAGAAGGGACAGATGAAAAACTGTTTTTT
TRBV24-1,NA,NA,TRBJ1-5,CATSDWGMGPLRRQPQHF,TGTGCCACCAGTGATTGGGGTATGGGGCCCCTTCGGAGACAGCCCCAGCATTTT
TRBV7-2,many,TRBD1,TRBJ2-7,CASSKDRGRDEQYF,TGTGCCAGCAGCAAGGACAGGGGGCGCGACGAGCAGTACTTC
TRBV20-1,NA,NA,TRBJ1-5,CSAPDHDRFNQPQHF,TGCAGTGCCCCCGACCATGACAGGTTCAATCAGCCCCAGCATTTT
TRBV6-4,NA,NA,TRBJ2-1,CASSRITRPRSYNEQFF,TGTGCCAGCAGTCGCATAACCAGGCCCCGGTCCTACAATGAGCAGTTCTTC
TRBV29-1,few,TRBD2,TRBJ2-1,CSVDGLAGGYNEQFF,TGCAGCGTTGATGGTTTAGCGGGAGGCTACAATGAGCAGTTCTTC
TRBV12-3/TRBV12-4,NA,TRBD2,TRBJ2-1,CASRRLAGHYNEQFF,TGTGCCAGCAGGAGACTAGCGGGACATTACAATGAGCAGTTCTTC
TRBV27,many,NA,TRBJ2-6,CASSFEGGTGANVLTF,TGTGCCAGCAGTTTCGAGGGAGGAACTGGGGCCAACGTCCTGACTTTC
TRBV19,NA,NA,TRBJ2-5,CASSMAIGTQYF,TGTGCCAGTAGTATGGCTATCGGGACCCAGTACTTC
TRBV5-6,NA,NA,TRBJ2-4,CASMPSGARNIQYF,TGTGCCAGCATGCCTTCGGGAGCCAGAAACATTCAGTACTTC
TRBV6-1,NA,NA,TRBJ2-1,CASSEVGGGNEQFF,TGTGCCAGCAGTGAAGTTGGGGGAGGCAATGAGCAGTTCTTC
TRBV5-1,NA,NA,TRBJ2-1,CASSLIGGAGDEQFF,TGCGCCAGCAGCTTGATAGGCGGGGCCGGGGATGAGCAGTTCTTC
TRBV5-1,few,NA,TRBJ1-2,CASSLDGRRNYGYTF,TGCGCCAGCAGCTTGGATGGCAGGCGGAACTATGGCTACACCTTC
TRBV27,many,TRBD2,TRBJ2-7,CASSGGLAGGRAYEQYF,TGTGCCAGCAGCGGAGGACTAGCGGGAGGGAGGGCCTACGAGCAGTACTTC